Below, 17 T cell receptor beta chains from the same sample are listed, as sequenced in a study of cytomegalovirus exposure and HLA in healthy donors (dated by TCRdb to about 2017). Libraries were made using the immunoSEQ multiplex PCR assay. The multiplex PCR relied on a mix of 60 forward primers for TCR Vbeta segments and 13 reverse primers for TCR Jbeta segments. TCRdb obtained this table from immuneACCESS and retained in-frame rearrangements with V and J assigned. These tables miss some clones; where compared with another copy, unresolved V genes account for less than half of the shortfall, and the remainder is unexplained. This sample comprises about 180,000 clones, about 82% of them detected only once. Jointly, the top ten make up around 1.5% of the sample. The sequenced sample was PBMCs. The source is a man aged 18-30 years in good health and CMV-seronegative.

The chain couples TRBV7-9 to TRBJ2-7; a weak D match, TRBD1 (5 bases). The CDR3 is 13 residues long. V was trimmed by 5 bases and J by 12 bases, leaving 20 bases between them. Per germline, CDR1 SEHNR and CDR2 FQNEAQ (reference sequence). For the CDR3, the DNA is TGTGCCAGCAGCCATGGGGCCAGCCTCGTGCGGTACTTC. Protein product: CASSHGASLVRYF.

For the CDR3, the DNA is TGTGCCAGCAGTTACACGCCGGGACAGGGGAATTCACCCCTCCACTTT. Amino acids: CASSYTPGQGNSPLHF. This rearrangement joins TRBV6-6 to TRBJ1-6, with TRBD1 matching over 10 bases. This CDR3 has 16 amino acids. V shed 2 bases and J 7 bases; nucleotides not matched to a gene: 5. Per the germline V gene, CDR1 is MNHNY and CDR2 is SVGAGI (reference sequence).

This clone appeared a single time. V is TRBV27 and J is TRBJ2-5, with 14 bases that match TRBD2. Germline CDR1 reads MNHEY; CDR2 reads SMNVEV (reference sequence). The CDR3 is 17 amino acids. After removal of 5 bases from V and 5 bases from J, the junction contained 10 bases not matched to a gene. The DNA for the CDR3 is TGTGCCAGCAGTCCCGTGACTAGCGGGGGGGCCGGGGAGACCCAGTACTTC. It yields the protein CASSPVTSGGAGETQYF.

The rearrangement uses TRBV28 and TRBJ1-4; 10 bases line up with TRBD1. CDR1 and CDR2 from the germline V gene are MDHEN and SYDVKM. This CDR3 is built from 17 residues. V was clipped by 5 bases and J by 0 bases; unmatched bases: 6. CDR3 sequence: CASSHRTGGPTNEKLFF. CDR3 nucleotide sequence: TGTGCCAGCAGTCACAGGACAGGGGGTCCAACTAATGAAAAACTGTTTTTT.

This chain links TRBV7-6 with TRBJ2-2; D uncertain. Germline V gene data show CDR1 as SGHVS and CDR2 as FNYEAQ. The CDR3 has 14 residues. V gave up 5 bases and J gave up 4 bases, with 11 bases separating them. The CDR3 reads CASSAAVSTGELFF. The CDR3 nucleotides are TGTGCCAGCAGCGCGGCGGTCTCCACCGGGGAGCTGTTTTTT.

The CDR3 region has the DNA TGTGCCACCCTAGGGGACAGACCCTACGAGCAGTACTTC. This translates into CATLGDRPYEQYF. The V call is TRBV28, the J call TRBJ2-7; 7 bases are a match to TRBD1. The ends lost 10 bases at V and 2 bases at J; junction bases unmatched: 8. Germline V CDR1 and CDR2: MDHEN, SYDVKM. The CDR3 totals 13 residues.

V and J are TRBV28 and TRBJ2-3; 8 positions agree with TRBD2. Germline assignment: CDR1 MDHEN and CDR2 SYDVKM. J lost 3 bases, V lost 4 bases, and 9 bases had no gene match. The CDR3 runs to 16 residues. Here the CDR3 DNA reads TGTGCCAGCAGTTCCAGGGGCGGGAGGACGACAGATACGCAGTATTTT. The encoded protein is CASSSRGGRTTDTQYF. The full variable domain, with the rest looked up from reference TRBV28 and TRBJ2-3, is DVKVTQSSRYLVKRTGEKVFLECVQDMDHENMFWYRQDPGLGLRLIYFSYDVKMKEKGDIPEGYSVSREKKERFSLILESASTNQTSMYLCASSSRGGRTTDTQYFGPGTRLTVL.

This clone was seen more than once but under ten times. The chain links TRBV27 to TRBJ2-3, with unresolved D. CDR3 length: 13 residues. Germline V gene data show CDR1 as MNHEY and CDR2 as SMNVEV (reference sequence). Trimming took 5 bases from V and 4 from J, leaving 10 bases between them. CDR3 DNA sequence: TGTGCCAGCAGTCTTCGTACGGCAGATACGCAGTATTTT. Protein product: CASSLRTADTQYF.

The chain employs TRBV11-2 and TRBJ2-7; TRBD1 agrees at 7 bases. Germline CDR1 reads SGHAT; CDR2 reads FQNNGV. The V and J ends lost 2 bases and 4 bases, in that order; junction bases with no gene match: 8. There are 15 residues in the CDR3. CDR3: CASSLSGQANYEQYF. The CDR3 DNA reads TGTGCCAGCAGCTTAAGTGGACAGGCGAATTACGAGCAGTACTTC.

The rearrangement links TRBV6-5 to TRBJ1-5; 7 nucleotides align to TRBD1. Germline V CDR1 and CDR2: MNHEY, SVGAGI. The CDR3 runs 14 residues. V lost 6 bases and J lost 6; bases outside the gene matches: 8. The CDR3 region has the DNA TGTGCCAGCAGGCGGACAGGAGTTGGTCAGCCCCAGCATTTT. This encodes CASRRTGVGQPQHF.

CDR3 sequence (DNA): TGTGCCAGCAAGATCCAGGGAACCGGGGAGCTGTTTTTT. Its protein product is CASKIQGTGELFF. This chain uses TRBV28 with TRBJ2-2, with a possible D match to TRBD1 (5 bases). There are 13 residues in the CDR3. Per germline, CDR1 MDHEN and CDR2 SYDVKM. V was pared by 7 bases and J by 5 bases, with 11 bases between.

The chain has TRBV15 and TRBJ2-5, with TRBD2 as a possible D gene (5 bases). The CDR3 is made up of 12 amino acids. In germline, CDR1 is LNHNV, CDR2 YYDKDF (reference sequence). V lost 5 bases to trimming and J lost 5 bases, with 9 bases between them. CDR3 loop: CATSYGMETQYF. As DNA, the CDR3 is TGTGCCACCAGCTACGGGATGGAGACCCAGTACTTC.

The chain carries TRBV9 and TRBJ2-1, with TRBD1 matching 7 bases. Per germline, CDR1 SGDLS and CDR2 YYNGEE. This CDR3 is 15 amino acids long. V lost 0 bases to trimming and J lost 4 bases; unmatched junction nucleotides: 4. CDR3 protein: CASSVDRGRYNEQFF. The CDR3 DNA is TGTGCCAGCAGCGTAGACAGGGGTCGTTACAATGAGCAGTTCTTC.

This rearrangement joins TRBV27 to TRBJ2-7; D is perhaps TRBD2 (5 bases). There are 14 residues in the CDR3. Trimming took 7 bases from V and 4 from J, leaving 17 bases between them. Germline loops: CDR1 MNHEY, CDR2 SMNVEV (reference sequence). The CDR3 region has the DNA TGTGCCAGCAATGGAGGAGAAGCCTCATACGAGCAGTACTTC. This gives the protein CASNGGEASYEQYF.

This rearrangement joins TRBV27 to TRBJ1-6; D perhaps matches TRBD1 (6 bases). Germline assignment: CDR1 MNHEY and CDR2 SMNVEV (reference sequence). V gave up 7 bases and J gave up 4 bases, with 11 bases separating them. The CDR3 length is 14 residues. In nucleotides, the CDR3 is TGTGCCAGCAAGGGGGGGGTGTATAATTCACCCCTCCACTTT. It translates to CASKGGVYNSPLHF.

This chain links TRBV5-5 with TRBJ2-7, with D tentatively TRBD2 (7 bases). V lost 4 bases to trimming and J lost 5 bases, with 19 bases between them. The CDR3 is 15 amino acids. Germline CDR1 and CDR2: SGHKS and YYEKEE (reference sequence). The CDR3 DNA reads TGTGCCAGCAGCACCGGGGGGCAGGGTAACCACGAGCAGTACTTC. Protein product: CASSTGGQGNHEQYF.

The chain combines TRBV6-5 with TRBJ2-7, with a weak D call TRBD1 (5 bases). Trimming pared 6 bases from V and 1 base from J, leaving 13 bases between. Germline lookup yields CDR1 MNHEY and CDR2 SVGAGI. The CDR3 length is 14 residues. This chain's CDR3 is CASRRGQLSYEQYF. The CDR3 DNA follows: TGTGCCAGCAGACGAGGACAACTATCCTACGAGCAGTACTTC.